This TCR beta chain originates from a study of cytomegalovirus exposure and HLA in healthy donors. With respect to this clone: Its antigen is still unknown.

General observations from the study: The study labeled 150 to 200 TCR beta chains cytomegalovirus-associated. The tendency of first-cohort TCR clusters to co-occur in the roughly 130 validation repertoires emerged from a later analysis.

The J segment lost 8 bases and the V segment lost 6 bases, leaving 17 bases of the junction unmatched. CDR1 is PRHDT and CDR2 is FYEKMQ in the germline V gene (reference sequence). This CDR3 has 17 residues. Clones were sequenced by immunoSEQ multiplex PCR, and TCRdb holds only the in-frame ones, with some missing. The sample includes 130,000 to 150,000 clones, about 91% of them seen just once. The genes are TRBV13 and TRBJ2-1, with 9 bases fitting TRBD1. This TCR came from a woman aged 18 to 35 in good health and CMV-seropositive. Material for sequencing was PBMCs. Written as DNA, the CDR3 is TGTGCCAGCAGTTCCCTCAACCGGGACAGGGTAGAGGATGAGCAGTTCTTC. Its translation: CASSSLNRDRVEDEQFF.